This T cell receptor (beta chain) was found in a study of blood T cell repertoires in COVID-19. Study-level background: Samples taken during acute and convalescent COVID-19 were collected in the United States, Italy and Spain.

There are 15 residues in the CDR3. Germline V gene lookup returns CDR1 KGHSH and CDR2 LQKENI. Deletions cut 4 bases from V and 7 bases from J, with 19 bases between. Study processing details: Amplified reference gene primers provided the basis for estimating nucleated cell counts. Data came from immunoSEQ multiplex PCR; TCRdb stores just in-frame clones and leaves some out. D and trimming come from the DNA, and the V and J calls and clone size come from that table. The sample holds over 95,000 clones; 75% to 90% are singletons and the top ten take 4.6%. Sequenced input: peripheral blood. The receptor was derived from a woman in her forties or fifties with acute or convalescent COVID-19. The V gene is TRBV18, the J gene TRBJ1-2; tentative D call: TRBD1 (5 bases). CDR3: CASSQGFRQKGGYTF. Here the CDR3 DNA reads TGTGCCAGCTCACAGGGCTTCAGACAGAAGGGTGGCTACACCTTC. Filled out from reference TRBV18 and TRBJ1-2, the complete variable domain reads NAGVMQNPRHLVRRRGQEARLRCSPMKGHSHVYWYRQLPEEGLKFMVYLQKENIIDESGMPKERFSAEFPKEGPSILRIQQVVRGDSAAYFCASSQGFRQKGGYTFGSGTRLTVV.